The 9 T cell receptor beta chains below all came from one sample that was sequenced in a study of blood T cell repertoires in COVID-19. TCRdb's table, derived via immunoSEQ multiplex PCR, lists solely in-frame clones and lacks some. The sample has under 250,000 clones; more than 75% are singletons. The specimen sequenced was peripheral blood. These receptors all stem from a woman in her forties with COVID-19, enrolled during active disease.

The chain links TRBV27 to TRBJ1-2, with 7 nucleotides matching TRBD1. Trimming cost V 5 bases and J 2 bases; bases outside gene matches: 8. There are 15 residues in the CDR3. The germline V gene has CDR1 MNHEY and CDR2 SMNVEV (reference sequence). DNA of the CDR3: TGTGCCAGCAGTCTACTCAGGGGGTTCAACTATGGCTACACCTTC. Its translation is CASSLLRGFNYGYTF.

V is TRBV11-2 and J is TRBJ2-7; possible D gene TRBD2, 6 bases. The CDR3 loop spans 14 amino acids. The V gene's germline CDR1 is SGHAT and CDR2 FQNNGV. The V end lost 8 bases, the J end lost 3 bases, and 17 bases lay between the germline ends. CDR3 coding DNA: TGTGCCAGCGGGGGGACGTGGGCTGGCTACGAGCAGTACTTC. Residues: CASGGTWAGYEQYF.

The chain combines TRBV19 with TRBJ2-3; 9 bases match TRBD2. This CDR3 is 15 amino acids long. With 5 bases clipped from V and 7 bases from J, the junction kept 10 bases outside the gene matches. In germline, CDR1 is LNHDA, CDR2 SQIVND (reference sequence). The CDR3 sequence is CASSPGSGGANTQYF. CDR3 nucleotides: TGTGCCAGTAGTCCGGGTAGCGGGGGAGCTAATACGCAGTATTTT. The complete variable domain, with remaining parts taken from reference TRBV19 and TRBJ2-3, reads DGGITQSPKYLFRKEGQNVTLSCEQNLNHDAMYWYRQDPGQGLRLIYYSQIVNDFQKGDIAEGYSVSREKKESFPLTVTSAQKNPTAFYLCASSPGSGGANTQYFGPGTRLTVL.

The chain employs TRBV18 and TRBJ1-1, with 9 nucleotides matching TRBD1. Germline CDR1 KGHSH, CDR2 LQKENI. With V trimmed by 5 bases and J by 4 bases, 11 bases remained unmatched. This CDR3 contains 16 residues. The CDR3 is CASSKSRDRVSTEAFF. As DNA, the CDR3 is TGTGCCAGCTCAAAGTCCCGGGACAGGGTGAGCACTGAAGCTTTCTTT.

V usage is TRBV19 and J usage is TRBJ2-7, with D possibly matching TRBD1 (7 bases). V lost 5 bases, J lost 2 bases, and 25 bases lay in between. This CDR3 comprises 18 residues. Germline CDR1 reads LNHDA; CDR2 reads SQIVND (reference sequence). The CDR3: CASSARTGRTGGTYEQYF. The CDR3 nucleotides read TGTGCCAGTAGTGCCAGAACCGGAAGGACAGGAGGGACCTACGAGCAGTACTTC.

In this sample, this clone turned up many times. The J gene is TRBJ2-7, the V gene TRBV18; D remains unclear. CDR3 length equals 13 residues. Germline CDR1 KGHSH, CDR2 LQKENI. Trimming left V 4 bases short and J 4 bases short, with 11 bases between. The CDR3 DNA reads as TGTGCCAGCTCACAGTCCCAGGTTTACGAGCAGTACTTC. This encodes CASSQSQVYEQYF.

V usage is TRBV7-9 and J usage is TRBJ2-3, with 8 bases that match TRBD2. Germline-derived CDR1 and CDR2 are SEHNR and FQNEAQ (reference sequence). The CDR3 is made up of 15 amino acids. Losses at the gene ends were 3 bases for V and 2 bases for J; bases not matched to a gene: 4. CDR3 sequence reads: CASSFTSGPTDTQYF. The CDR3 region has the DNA TGTGCCAGCAGCTTTACTAGCGGACCCACAGATACGCAGTATTTT.

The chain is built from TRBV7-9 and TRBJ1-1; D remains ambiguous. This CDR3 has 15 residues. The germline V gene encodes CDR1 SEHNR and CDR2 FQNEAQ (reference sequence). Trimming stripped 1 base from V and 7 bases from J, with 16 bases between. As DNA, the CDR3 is TGTGCCAGCAGCTTAGTCCGCAGGATCTTATTTGAAGCTTTCTTT. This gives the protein CASSLVRRILFEAFF.

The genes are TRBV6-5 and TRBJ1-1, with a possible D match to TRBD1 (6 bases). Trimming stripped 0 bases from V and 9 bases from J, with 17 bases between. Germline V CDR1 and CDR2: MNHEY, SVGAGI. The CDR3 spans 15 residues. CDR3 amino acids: CASSYSPLGQTQAFF. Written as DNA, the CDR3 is TGTGCCAGCAGTTACTCCCCACTCGGACAGACACAAGCTTTCTTT.